A single TCR beta chain is shown here with its context. Its recognized antigen is unknown. Base-call qualities are not available, and no considerably larger clone is one nucleotide away. Using the immunoSEQ assay, the TCR beta chain CDR3 regions were sequenced from genomic DNA. Rearranged VDJ segments were amplified with primers that anneal to V and J segments. The authors' pipeline ran thus. Clonality and richness metrics were computed with the ImmunoSeq Analyzer software. To find clones with differing abundance between regions, Fisher's exact test was applied together with a beta-binomial method for extra stringency. Not all clones reach the TCRdb copy of this immuneACCESS table, which keeps in-frame sequences only. Checked studies attribute under half of the gap to unresolved V genes and leave the rest unexplained. Clonal size and the V and J genes are those of that table, whereas D and trimming came from the DNA. Across this sample there are 21,000 or so clones, with around 73% seen only once. The top ten clonotypes cover approximately 18% of the sample.

This sample stems from a study of intratumoral heterogeneity in liver cancer. Notes on the research overall: In the full cohort of around 13 patients, the median age was approximately 63 years and the majority of patients were male. To investigate intratumor heterogeneity, the study integrated RNA-seq, DNA sequencing, TCR-seq and SNP array data drawn from multiple regions of hepatocellular carcinoma specimens. Of the approximately 70 multiregional samples collected from approximately 15 HCC patients in the overall cohort, 45 to 55 were tumoral regions and about 20 were adjacent nontumoral regions. Overall study outcomes, separate from this receptor: A relatively low patient number and under-sampled tumor-infiltrating lymphocyte representation were acknowledged by the authors as limitations.

The junction shows trimming of 3 bases on V and 6 bases on J, and the gene matches do not reach 7 bases of it. The cysteine opens and the phenylalanine closes a CDR3 of 15 amino acids. Only the CDR3 region is kept as DNA, spanning 45 bases read in frame from base 1. The germline V gene (reference sequence) provides CDR1 DFQATT and CDR2 SNEGSKA. Every patient had early-stage hepatocellular carcinoma and went to surgical resection without receiving any prior therapy. Sampled areas lacked macroscopic evidence of necrosis or hemorrhage. Multiple regions from a couple of patients underwent TCR sequencing (ImmunoSeq). Each frozen resection tissue sample was taken at least 1 cm away from every other sample. Samples labelled N were derived from nontumoral liver tissue adjacent to the tumor. The DNeasy blood and tissue kit was used to extract genomic DNA from bulk tissue.

Sequenced material: tumor-adjacent normal tissue, taken before any cancer treatment. The clonotype comes from a woman aged 70-85 years with hepatocellular carcinoma. The V gene is TRBV20-1 and the J gene is TRBJ2-1, with 11 central nucleotides matching TRBD2. At the DNA level, the sequence is TGCAGTGCTAGTTCCCTAGCGGGAGGAGGCAATGAGCAGTTCTTC. This is translated as CSASSLAGGGNEQFF.